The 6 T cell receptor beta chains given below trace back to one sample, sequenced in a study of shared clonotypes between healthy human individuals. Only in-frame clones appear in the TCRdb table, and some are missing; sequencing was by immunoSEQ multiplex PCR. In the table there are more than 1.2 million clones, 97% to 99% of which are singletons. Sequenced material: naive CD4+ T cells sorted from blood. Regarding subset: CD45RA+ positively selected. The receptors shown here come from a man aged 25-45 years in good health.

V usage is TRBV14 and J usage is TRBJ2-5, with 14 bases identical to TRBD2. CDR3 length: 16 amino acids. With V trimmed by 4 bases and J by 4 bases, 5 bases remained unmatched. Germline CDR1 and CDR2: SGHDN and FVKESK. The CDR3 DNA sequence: TGTGCCAGCAGCCCAGGGACTAGCGGGAGCGGAGAGACCCAGTACTTC. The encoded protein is CASSPGTSGSGETQYF.

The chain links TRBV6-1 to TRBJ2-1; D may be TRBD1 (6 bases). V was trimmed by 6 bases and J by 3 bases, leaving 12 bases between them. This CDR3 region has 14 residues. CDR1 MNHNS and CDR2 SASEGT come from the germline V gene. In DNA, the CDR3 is TGTGCCAGCAGCCGGGACACTAGCTACAATGAGCAGTTCTTC. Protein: CASSRDTSYNEQFF.

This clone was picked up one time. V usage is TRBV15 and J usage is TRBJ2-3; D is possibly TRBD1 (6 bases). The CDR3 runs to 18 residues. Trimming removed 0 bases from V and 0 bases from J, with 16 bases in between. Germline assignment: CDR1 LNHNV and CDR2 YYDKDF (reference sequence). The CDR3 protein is CATSRENRVILSTDTQYF. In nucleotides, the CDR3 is TGTGCCACCAGCAGAGAGAACAGGGTCATACTTAGCACAGATACGCAGTATTTT. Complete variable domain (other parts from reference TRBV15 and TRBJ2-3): DAMVIQNPRYQVTQFGKPVTLSCSQTLNHNVMYWYQQKSSQAPKLLFHYYDKDFNNEADTPDNFQSRRPNTSFCFLDIRSPGLGDTAMYLCATSRENRVILSTDTQYFGPGTRLTVL.

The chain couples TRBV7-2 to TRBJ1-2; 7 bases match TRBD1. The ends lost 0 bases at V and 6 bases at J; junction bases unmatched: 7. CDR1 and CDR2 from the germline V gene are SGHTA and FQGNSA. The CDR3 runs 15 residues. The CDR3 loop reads CASSLAATGSNGYTF. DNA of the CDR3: TGTGCCAGCAGCTTAGCCGCGACAGGGTCTAATGGCTACACCTTC.

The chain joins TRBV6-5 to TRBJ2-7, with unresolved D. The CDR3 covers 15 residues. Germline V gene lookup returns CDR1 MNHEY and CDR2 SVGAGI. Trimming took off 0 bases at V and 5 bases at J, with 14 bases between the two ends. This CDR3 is CASSYSRVLLDEQYF. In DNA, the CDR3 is TGTGCCAGCAGTTACTCCCGGGTACTCCTCGACGAGCAGTACTTC.

The CDR3 sequence: CASSVEQTGELFF. The CDR3 DNA follows: TGTGCCAGCAGCGTAGAGCAGACCGGGGAGCTGTTTTTT. The chain carries TRBV9 and TRBJ2-2, with no clear D. The CDR3 is made up of 13 amino acids. Trimming left V 0 bases short and J 5 bases short, with 5 bases between. Germline V gene lookup returns CDR1 SGDLS and CDR2 YYNGEE.